This entry features one T cell receptor beta chain sequence. The antigen remains unidentified. The data were obtained in a study of identifying expanded T cells in peripheral blood. Healthy donors had no documented immune events, such as infections, while sampled. Generated by immunoSEQ multiplex PCR, the TCRdb table keeps only in-frame clones and is missing some. The sample contains under 110,000 clones, around 88% of which appear only once. Overall study findings and caveats: About 1.2 clones differed between technical replicates, versus approximately 17 and 20 over time. Variance in clone template counts between approximately two-week samples significantly increased with total template count across all healthy donors.

Sequenced material: blood. The origin of this receptor is a person between 18 and 75 years old in good health.

CDR3 sequence: CASSLGGYSNQPQHF. The CDR3 DNA follows: TGTGCCAGCAGTTTAGGGGGGTATAGCAATCAGCCCCAGCATTTT. This chain joins TRBV27 and TRBJ1-5; possibly TRBD1 for D (5 bases). Germline CDR1 is MNHEY and CDR2 is SMNVEV (reference sequence). The length of the CDR3 is 15 residues. The V and J ends lost 2 bases and 0 bases respectively, with 8 bases between them.